This T cell receptor (beta chain) comes out of a study of regulatory T cells in long-lasting Graves disease. Findings and caveats of the study: Samples came from peripheral blood alone, without thyroid tissue. Favored usage of TRBV28, TRBJ1-2 and TRBJ2-5 was recorded in persistent disease.

Library construction for TCR beta used iRepertoire HTBI primers and Arm-PCR of CDR3 regions. Using its own MiXCR run on the multiplex PCR reads, TCRdb lists one record per CDR3 protein. The sample records 350,000 to 500,000 distinct CDR3 sequences, less than 15% being singletons. This clonotype has ten or more counts. Antigen unknown. Specified time point: newly diagnosed GD, antithyroid drugs for less than 3 months. RNA extracted from PBMCs served as the sequencing template. Between the trimmed V and J ends, which lost 3 bases and 1 base, there was a span of 12 bases. Germline V gene sequence: CDR1 MDHEN, CDR2 SYDVKM. This CDR3 has 15 residues. This sample was also put to use in a study of T cells in Graves' hyperthyroidism and ophthalmopathy. That study adds: Each diagnosis drew on symptoms, thyroxine, TRAb, thyroid ultrasound and orbital computed tomography findings.

The rearrangement uses TRBV28 and TRBJ1-1; D call uncertain. The specimen comprised peripheral blood mononuclear cells (PBMCs), sampled at new diagnosis, from a patient treated with antithyroid drugs. The sequence was collected from a woman aged 50 to 65 with Graves disease. The CDR3 loop reads CASSFRPGANTEAFF. Here the CDR3 DNA reads TGTGCCAGCAGTTTCCGACCGGGAGCGAACACTGAAGCTTTCTTT.